This T cell receptor (beta chain) was observed in a study of T cell changes during pregnancy in multiple sclerosis (dated by TCRdb to about 2019). For context, the study as a whole: Changes in the T cell repertoire over the course of pregnancy were examined in this study in women with multiple sclerosis.

Preparation of the library involved the immunoSEQ multiplex PCR assay. Held by TCRdb, this immuneACCESS table contains in-frame sequences only and omits some clones. Under half of the omission traces to an unresolved V gene where checked; the cause of the rest is unknown. The sample profile shows about 40,000 clones; 92% of them were found once. The ten largest clonotypes hold over 10% of the sample. With regard to this clone: Its antigen is currently not known. It has no much larger one-base neighbor in the sample; base qualities were not kept.

The CDR3 goes from the cysteine to the phenylalanine over 14 residues. The kept DNA is CDR3 alone, 42 bases in frame from the first base. V is pruned by 1 base and J by 5 bases, leaving 2 bases of the junction without a gene match. The germline V gene specifies MGHRA as CDR1 and YSYEKL as CDR2. This receptor was identified in a female donor with multiple sclerosis, enrolled in a pregnancy study. The sample consisted of CD8+ T cells from peripheral blood mononuclear cells, taken in the first trimester of pregnancy. Recombination joined TRBV4-1 with TRBJ1-2, with 9 junctional bases fitting TRBD1. The sequence in DNA is TGCGCCAGCAGCCAAGTGGGGACAGGGTATGGCTACACCTTC. Translated, this gives CASSQVGTGYGYTF.